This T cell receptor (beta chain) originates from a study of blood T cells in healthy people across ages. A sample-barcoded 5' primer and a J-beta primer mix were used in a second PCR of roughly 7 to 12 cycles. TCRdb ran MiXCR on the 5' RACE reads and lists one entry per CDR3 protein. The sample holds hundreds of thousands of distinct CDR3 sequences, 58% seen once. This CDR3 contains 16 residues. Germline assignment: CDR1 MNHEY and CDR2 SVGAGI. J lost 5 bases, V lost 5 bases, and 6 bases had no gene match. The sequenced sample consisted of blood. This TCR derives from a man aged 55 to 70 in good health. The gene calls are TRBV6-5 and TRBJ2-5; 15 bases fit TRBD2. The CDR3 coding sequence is TGTGCCAGCAGTAGGACTAGCGGGGGGGCCTGGGAGACCCAGTACTTC. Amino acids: CASSRTSGGAWETQYF.